This TCR beta chain was identified in a study of shared clonotypes between healthy human individuals. Study-wide background: Each donor had three CD4 naive, three CD4 memory, two CD8 naive and one CD8 memory plate.

Naive CD8 isolation took CD45RO-negative cells positively selected for CCR7 and excluded terminally differentiated effector memory CD45RA+ cells. V lost 5 bases to trimming and J lost 4 bases, with 8 bases between them. Germline V gene sequence: CDR1 GTSNPN, CDR2 SVGIG (reference sequence). This CDR3 comprises 12 residues. This table comes from immunoSEQ multiplex PCR, and its TCRdb copy is limited to in-frame clones, with some not included. The sample gives 1.5 million to 2.5 million clones, roughly 94% of which show up once; approximately 1.2% is in the top ten. This TCR came from a man younger than 35 in good health. The chain employs TRBV30 and TRBJ1-4, with D unclear. Sequenced material: naive CD8+ T cells sorted from blood. The chain's CDR3 is CAWDGGNEKLFF. CDR3 coding DNA: TGTGCCTGGGACGGTGGTAATGAAAAACTGTTTTTT.